This passage covers 18 T cell receptor beta chains from one sample sequenced in a study of blood T cell repertoires in COVID-19. Here immunoSEQ multiplex PCR was the method, and the copy in TCRdb shows in-frame clones only, minus some. The table lists roughly 140,000 clones, more than 75% of them singletons. Material for sequencing was peripheral blood. All receptors come from a woman aged 40 to 50 with acute or convalescent COVID-19.

J is TRBJ1-2 and V is TRBV12-3 or TRBV12-4; D perhaps matches TRBD1 (5 bases). The CDR3 contains 13 residues. Trimming cost V 6 bases and J 4 bases, with 12 bases left between them. The DNA of the CDR3 is TGTGCCAGCAGCTATCAGGGAGGCTATGGCTACACCTTC. This encodes CASSYQGGYGYTF.

The CDR3 loop is CASSIGGETNEKLFF. In DNA form, the CDR3 reads TGTGCCAGTAGTATAGGGGGGGAAACTAATGAAAAACTGTTTTTT. The chain employs TRBV19 and TRBJ1-4, with D tentatively TRBD1 (5 bases). The V gene's germline CDR1 is LNHDA and CDR2 SQIVND (reference sequence). The CDR3 loop spans 15 amino acids. Trimming removed 1 base from V and 1 base from J, with 7 bases in between.

The J gene is TRBJ2-6, the V gene TRBV30; D perhaps matches TRBD2 (6 bases). The CDR3 runs to 14 residues. Trimming shortened V by 3 bases and J by 4 bases, and 10 bases separated the two germline ends. Germline V gives CDR1 GTSNPN, CDR2 SVGIG (reference sequence). CDR3 amino acids: CAWRRDVGANVLTF. The CDR3 DNA sequence: TGTGCCTGGAGGCGGGATGTGGGGGCCAACGTCCTGACTTTC.

The rearrangement uses TRBV6-2 or TRBV6-3 and TRBJ1-5, with 7 bases aligning to TRBD1. The CDR3 consists of 15 residues. Germline CDR1 reads MNHEY; CDR2 reads SVGEGT. V lost 4 bases and J lost 7; bases outside the gene matches: 10. The CDR3 nucleotides are TGTGCCAGCAGTTCCAACAGGGGCGCAAGGCAGCCCCAGCATTTT. As protein: CASSSNRGARQPQHF.

Only one count was recorded for this clone. The chain joins TRBV24-1 to TRBJ2-5; 8 bases fit TRBD1. The CDR3 consists of 16 residues. V lost 3 bases, J lost 5 bases, and 10 bases stayed unmatched. CDR1 and CDR2 from the germline V gene are KGHDR and SFDVKD. The CDR3 DNA reads TGTGCCACCAGTGATACTGGGACAGGTGGAGAGGAGACCCAGTACTTC. Amino acids: CATSDTGTGGEETQYF.

The J gene is TRBJ1-4, the V gene TRBV4-1, with D possibly being TRBD1 (5 bases). Germline CDR1 is MGHRA and CDR2 is YSYEKL. The CDR3 covers 14 residues. Trimming took off 0 bases at V and 15 bases at J, with 17 bases between the two ends. The CDR3 is CASSQEGALPVLFF. CDR3 nucleotides: TGCGCCAGCAGCCAAGAAGGGGCACTCCCGGTATTGTTTTTT.

The count of this clone is one. The chain links TRBV4-3 to TRBJ1-4, with D perhaps TRBD1 (6 bases). Germline CDR1 reads LGHNA; CDR2 reads YSLEER. V lost 1 base and J 5 bases, leaving 17 bases between the germline ends. The CDR3 runs 17 residues. The CDR3 nucleotides are TGCGCCAGCAGCCAAGCCGGCCAGGGGTATCGGAATGAAAAACTGTTTTTT. Translating it yields CASSQAGQGYRNEKLFF.

The CDR3 sequence is CATSDPQDSSYNEQFF. The CDR3 nucleotides are TGTGCCACCAGTGATCCTCAGGACAGCTCCTACAATGAGCAGTTCTTC. The chain links TRBV24-1 to TRBJ2-1; D may be TRBD1 (6 bases). The CDR3 covers 16 residues. Germline lookup yields CDR1 KGHDR and CDR2 SFDVKD. The germline V and J ends were trimmed by 3 bases and 0 bases, with 11 bases remaining between them.

The chain uses TRBV5-6 and TRBJ1-6; D perhaps matches TRBD1 (5 bases). Germline V gene sequence: CDR1 SGHDT, CDR2 YYEEEE. This CDR3 region has 13 residues. V gave up 4 bases and J gave up 7 bases, with 9 bases separating them. The CDR3 here is CASSPGDNSPLHF. The CDR3 nucleotides are TGTGCCAGCAGCCCGGGGGACAATTCACCCCTCCACTTT. Full variable domain (rest looked up from reference TRBV5-6 and TRBJ1-6): DAGVTQSPTHLIKTRGQQVTLRCSPKSGHDTVSWYQQALGQGPQFIFQYYEEEERQRGNFPDRFSGHQFPNYSSELNVNALLLGDSALYLCASSPGDNSPLHFGNGTRLTVT.

V usage is TRBV30 and J usage is TRBJ1-1; no clear D gene. Germline values: CDR1 GTSNPN, CDR2 SVGIG (reference sequence). Trimming pared 0 bases from V and 1 base from J, leaving 9 bases between. The CDR3 runs to 14 residues. The CDR3 spells CAWSVTSQNTEAFF. The CDR3 nucleotides read TGTGCCTGGAGTGTTACGAGTCAGAACACTGAAGCTTTCTTT.

This rearrangement joins TRBV5-1 to TRBJ1-1; D is possibly TRBD1 (6 bases). Germline V CDR1 and CDR2: SGHRS, YFSETQ. This CDR3 is 15 amino acids long. Trimming pared 5 bases from V and 3 bases from J, leaving 17 bases between. Here the CDR3 DNA reads TGCGCCAGCAGGTTTAAGTGGGAGGGGGACACTGAAGCTTTCTTT. Protein sequence: CASRFKWEGDTEAFF.

The chain recombines TRBV7-2 with TRBJ2-7, with 8 bases aligning to TRBD1. V shed 5 bases, J shed 4 bases, and the junction held 7 bases outside the gene matches. The CDR3 runs 14 residues. Per the germline V gene, CDR1 is SGHTA and CDR2 is FQGNSA. This CDR3 is CASSNGQGKYEQYF. CDR3 DNA sequence: TGTGCCAGCAGCAATGGACAGGGAAAATACGAGCAGTACTTC.

The rearrangement joins TRBV6-5 to TRBJ2-5; weak D call: TRBD1 (6 bases). The germline CDR1 and CDR2 sequences are MNHEY and SVGAGI. This CDR3 is 12 amino acids long. V was cut by 9 bases and J by 6 bases, with 14 bases left in between. CDR3 in DNA: TGTGCCAGTGCACAGGGAAGACAGACCCAGTACTTC. Protein: CASAQGRQTQYF.

This clone was recorded a few times. The chain combines TRBV9 with TRBJ2-2; a possible D gene is TRBD2 (6 bases). V shed 8 bases and J shed 5 bases, with 16 bases lying between them. Looked up from germline, CDR1 is SGDLS and CDR2 is YYNGEE. The CDR3 extends over 14 amino acids. The CDR3 protein is CASELGSGTGELFF. The CDR3 nucleotides are TGTGCCAGTGAACTAGGGAGCGGGACCGGGGAGCTGTTTTTT.

The rearrangement uses TRBV4-3 and TRBJ2-7, with a tentative D call TRBD1 (7 bases). Trimming pared 0 bases from V and 6 bases from J, leaving 15 bases between. The CDR3 is made up of 15 amino acids. The germline CDR1 and CDR2 sequences are LGHNA and YSLEER. The CDR3 region is CASSQDRNRGGEQYF. For the CDR3, the DNA is TGCGCCAGCAGCCAAGATCGAAACAGGGGAGGCGAGCAGTACTTC.

The chain joins TRBV2 to TRBJ2-1, with unresolved D. This CDR3 comprises 13 residues. Deletions cut 9 bases from V and 0 bases from J, with 9 bases between. Germline values: CDR1 SNHLY, CDR2 FYNNEI. Here the CDR3 reads CASTISSYNEQFF. Here the CDR3 DNA reads TGTGCCAGTACTATTAGCTCCTACAATGAGCAGTTCTTC.

The CDR3 reads CASSYPLTNRPQHF. CDR3 nucleotide sequence: TGTGCCAGCAGTTACCCGCTGACTAACCGGCCCCAGCATTTT. This sequence joins TRBV6-2 or TRBV6-3 and TRBJ1-5; D uncertain. The CDR3 consists of 14 residues. Germline V gene lookup returns CDR1 MNHEY and CDR2 SVGEGT. Trimming removed 2 bases from V and 9 bases from J, with 14 bases in between.

The rearrangement links TRBV12-3 or TRBV12-4 to TRBJ2-5; tentatively, D is TRBD1 (5 bases). V was trimmed by 1 base and J by 10 bases, leaving 7 bases between them. The CDR3 sequence is 11 residues long. CDR3 region: CASSLGGDQYF. In nucleotides, the CDR3 is TGTGCCAGCAGTTTAGGGGGCGACCAGTACTTC.